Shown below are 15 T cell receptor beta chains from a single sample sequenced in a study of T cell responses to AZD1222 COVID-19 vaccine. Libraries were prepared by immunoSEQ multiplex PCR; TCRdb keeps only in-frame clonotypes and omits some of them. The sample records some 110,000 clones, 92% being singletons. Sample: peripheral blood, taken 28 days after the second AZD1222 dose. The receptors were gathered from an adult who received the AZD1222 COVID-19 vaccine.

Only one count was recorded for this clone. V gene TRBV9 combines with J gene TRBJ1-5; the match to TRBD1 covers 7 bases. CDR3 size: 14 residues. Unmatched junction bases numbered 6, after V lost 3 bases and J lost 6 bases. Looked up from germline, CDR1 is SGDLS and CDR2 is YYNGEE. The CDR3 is CASSEGGIGQPQHF. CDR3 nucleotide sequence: TGTGCCAGCAGCGAAGGGGGCATTGGTCAGCCCCAGCATTTT.

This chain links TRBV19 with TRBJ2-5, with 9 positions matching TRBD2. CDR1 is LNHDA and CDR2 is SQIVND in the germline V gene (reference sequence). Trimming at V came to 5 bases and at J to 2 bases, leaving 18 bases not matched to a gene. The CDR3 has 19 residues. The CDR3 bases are TGTGCCAGTAGTGCCCTGGGACTAGCAGGGGTTGGAGGGCAAGAGACCCAGTACTTC. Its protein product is CASSALGLAGVGGQETQYF. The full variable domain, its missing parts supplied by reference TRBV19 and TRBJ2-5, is DGGITQSPKYLFRKEGQNVTLSCEQNLNHDAMYWYRQDPGQGLRLIYYSQIVNDFQKGDIAEGYSVSREKKESFPLTVTSAQKNPTAFYLCASSALGLAGVGGQETQYFGPGTRLLVL.

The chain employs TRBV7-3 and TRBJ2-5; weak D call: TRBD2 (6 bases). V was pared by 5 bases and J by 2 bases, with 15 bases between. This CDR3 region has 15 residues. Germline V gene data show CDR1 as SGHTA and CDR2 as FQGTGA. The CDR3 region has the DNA TGTGCCAGCAGCCCTGGGGGGACGGTTCAAGAGACCCAGTACTTC. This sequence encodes CASSPGGTVQETQYF. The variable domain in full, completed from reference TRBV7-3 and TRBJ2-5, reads GAGVSQTPSNKVTEKGKYVELRCDPISGHTALYWYRQSLGQGPEFLIYFQGTGAADDSGLPNDRFFAVRPEGSVSTLKIQRTERGDSAVYLCASSPGGTVQETQYFGPGTRLLVL.

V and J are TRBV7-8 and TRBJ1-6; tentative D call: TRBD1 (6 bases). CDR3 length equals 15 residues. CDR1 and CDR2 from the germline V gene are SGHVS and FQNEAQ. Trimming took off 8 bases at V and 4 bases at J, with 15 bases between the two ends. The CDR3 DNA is TGTGCCAGCCGCCCGGGGGCGGATTATAATTCACCCCTCCACTTT. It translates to CASRPGADYNSPLHF.

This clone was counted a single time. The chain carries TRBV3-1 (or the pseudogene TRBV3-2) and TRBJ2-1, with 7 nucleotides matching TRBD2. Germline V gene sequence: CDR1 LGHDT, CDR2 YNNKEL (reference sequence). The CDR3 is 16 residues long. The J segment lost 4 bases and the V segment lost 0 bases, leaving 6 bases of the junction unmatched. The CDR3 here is CASSQEGGSAYNEQFF. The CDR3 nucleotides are TGTGCCAGCAGCCAAGAGGGCGGGAGTGCTTACAATGAGCAGTTCTTC.

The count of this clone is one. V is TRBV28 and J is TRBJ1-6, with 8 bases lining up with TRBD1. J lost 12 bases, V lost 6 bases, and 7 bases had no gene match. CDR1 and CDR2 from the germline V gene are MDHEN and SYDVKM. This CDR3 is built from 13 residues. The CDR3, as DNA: TGTGCCAGCAGGAACGGACAGGGTCGACCCCTCCACTTT. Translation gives CASRNGQGRPLHF.

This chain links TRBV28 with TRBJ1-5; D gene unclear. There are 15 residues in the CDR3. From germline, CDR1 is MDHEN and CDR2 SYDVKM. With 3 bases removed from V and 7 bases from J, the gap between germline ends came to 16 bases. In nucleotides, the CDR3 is TGTGCCAGCAGTTTTCTGGAGGGAAGTCAGCAGCCCCAGCATTTT. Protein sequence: CASSFLEGSQQPQHF. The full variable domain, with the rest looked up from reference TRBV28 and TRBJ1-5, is DVKVTQSSRYLVKRTGEKVFLECVQDMDHENMFWYRQDPGLGLRLIYFSYDVKMKEKGDIPEGYSVSREKKERFSLILESASTNQTSMYLCASSFLEGSQQPQHFGDGTRLSIL.

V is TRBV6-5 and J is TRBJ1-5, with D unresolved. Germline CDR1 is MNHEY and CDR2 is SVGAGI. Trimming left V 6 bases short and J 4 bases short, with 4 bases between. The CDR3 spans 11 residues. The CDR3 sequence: CASRTNQPQHF. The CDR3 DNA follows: TGTGCCAGCAGGACTAATCAGCCCCAGCATTTT.

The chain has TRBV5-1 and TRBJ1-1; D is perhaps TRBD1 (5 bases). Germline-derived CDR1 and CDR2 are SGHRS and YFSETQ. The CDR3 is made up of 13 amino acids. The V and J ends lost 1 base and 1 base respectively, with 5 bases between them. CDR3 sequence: CASSLTGNTEAFF. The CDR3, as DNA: TGCGCCAGCAGCTTGACAGGGAACACTGAAGCTTTCTTT.

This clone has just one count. The CDR3: CASRPILGGNQPQHF. CDR3 nucleotides: TGTGCCAGTAGACCAATCCTCGGGGGGAATCAGCCCCAGCATTTT. The J gene is TRBJ1-5, the V gene TRBV19, with a possible D match to TRBD1 (5 bases). The germline gives CDR1 LNHDA, CDR2 SQIVND (reference sequence). The CDR3 is made up of 15 amino acids. Trimming cost V 6 bases and J 4 bases, with 16 bases left between them.

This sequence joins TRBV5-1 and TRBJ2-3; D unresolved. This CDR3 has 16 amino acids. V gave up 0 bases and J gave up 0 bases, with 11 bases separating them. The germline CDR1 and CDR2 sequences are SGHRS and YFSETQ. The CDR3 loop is CASSLVPDSSTDTQYF. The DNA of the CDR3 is TGCGCCAGCAGCTTGGTGCCAGATTCTAGCACAGATACGCAGTATTTT. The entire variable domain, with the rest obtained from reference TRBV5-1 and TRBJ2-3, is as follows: KAGVTQTPRYLIKTRGQQVTLSCSPISGHRSVSWYQQTPGQGLQFLFEYFSETQRNKGNFPGRFSGRQFSNSRSEMNVSTLELGDSALYLCASSLVPDSSTDTQYFGPGTRLTVL.

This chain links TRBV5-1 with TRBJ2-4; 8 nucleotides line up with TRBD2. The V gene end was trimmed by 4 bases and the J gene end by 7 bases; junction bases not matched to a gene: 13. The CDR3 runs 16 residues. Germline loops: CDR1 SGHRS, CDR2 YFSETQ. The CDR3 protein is CASSPTLAGNGNIQYF. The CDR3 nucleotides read TGCGCCAGCAGCCCCACCCTAGCGGGTAATGGGAACATTCAGTACTTC.

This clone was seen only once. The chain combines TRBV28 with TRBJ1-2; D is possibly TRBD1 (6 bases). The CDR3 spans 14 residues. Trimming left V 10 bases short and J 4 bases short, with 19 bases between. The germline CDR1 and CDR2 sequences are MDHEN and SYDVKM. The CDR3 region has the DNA TGTGCCACCGCAGGAGGGGGGCAGATCTATGGCTACACCTTC. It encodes CATAGGGQIYGYTF.

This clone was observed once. CDR3 loop: CASRELSGSSYNEQFF. The CDR3 DNA sequence: TGTGCCAGCAGAGAACTTAGCGGGAGTTCCTACAATGAGCAGTTCTTC. The V and J genes are TRBV2 and TRBJ2-1, with TRBD2 matching over 9 bases. The germline CDR1 and CDR2 sequences are SNHLY and FYNNEI. The CDR3 consists of 16 residues. The V gene end was trimmed by 6 bases and the J gene end by 1 base; junction bases not matched to a gene: 7.

The CDR3 DNA reads TGTGCCAGCAGCACAGGGACTAGTGGCGTGACCGGGCAGTTCTTC. Residues: CASSTGTSGVTGQFF. This sequence joins TRBV7-2 and TRBJ2-1; 8 bases align to TRBD2. CDR3 length: 15 amino acids. Germline CDR1 and CDR2: SGHTA and FQGNSA. The trim removed 5 bases at V and 12 bases at J, leaving 15 bases unmatched.